The present TCR beta chain was sequenced within a study of identical twins. Study results and caveats: Fewer insertions characterized abundant cord blood beta clonotypes, whereas memory repertoires showed none.

This CDR3 is built from 16 residues. This clonotype was detected only a few times. What it recognizes is unknown. TCRdb ran MiXCR on the 5' RACE reads and lists one entry per CDR3 protein. The table has more than 600,000 distinct CDR3 sequences, 15% to 20% seen once. These data also formed part of another study, on T cells expressing NK-cell markers. That paper notes: Of CD8+ T cells, roughly 1.0-7.0% belonged to dominant NKG2C+ clonotypes in six or seven donors. Several donors showed these clonotypes also leading the CD3+CD56-NKG2C+ fraction.

The sequenced material came from PBMCs. The chain carries TRBV21-1 and TRBJ2-1; the table calls TRBD2, which could not be checked here. TRBV21-1 is shown as a pseudogene. The sequence derives from a woman younger than 35 in good health. CDR3 DNA: TGTGCCAGCACCCACGGTAGCGGGAGGGCGTACAATGAGCAGTTCTTC. It specifies CASTHGSGRAYNEQFF.